This T cell receptor beta chain was captured by sequencing in a study of blood T cell repertoires in COVID-19. Across the study: Sites across the United States, Italy and Spain contributed samples from acute and convalescent COVID-19. T cells, B-cell-depleted T cells, or PBMCs provided the cDNA or gDNA that served as material.

Trimming left V 4 bases short and J 6 bases short, with 13 bases between. Germline CDR1 KGHSH, CDR2 LQKENI. The CDR3 totals 14 residues. In the authors' methods: Estimates of nucleated cell counts were drawn from the amplification of reference gene primers. Method: immunoSEQ multiplex PCR; TCRdb's copy keeps in-frame clones and lacks some. V and J calls and clone size are copied from that table; D and trimming were computed from the DNA. Of approximately 290,000 clones in the sample, about 90% were seen once. This clone has only one observation. This TCR was sampled from a man aged 18 to 29 with active or convalescent COVID-19. The sequencing sample was made of peripheral blood. This chain uses TRBV18 with TRBJ1-5; D not certain. The CDR3 reads CASSLPSVGQPQHF. The CDR3 nucleotides are TGTGCCAGCTCACTTCCTTCGGTTGGTCAGCCCCAGCATTTT.